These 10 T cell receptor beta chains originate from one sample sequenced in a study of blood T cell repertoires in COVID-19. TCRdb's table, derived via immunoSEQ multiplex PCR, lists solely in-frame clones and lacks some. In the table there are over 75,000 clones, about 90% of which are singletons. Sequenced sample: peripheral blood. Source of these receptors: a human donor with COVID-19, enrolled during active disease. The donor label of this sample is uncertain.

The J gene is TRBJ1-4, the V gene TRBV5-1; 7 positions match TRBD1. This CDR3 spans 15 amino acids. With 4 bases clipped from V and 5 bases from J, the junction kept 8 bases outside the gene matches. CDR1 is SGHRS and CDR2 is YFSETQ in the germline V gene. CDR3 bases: TGCGCCAGCAGCCCGGACCCAGGGGGGAATGAAAAACTGTTTTTT. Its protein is CASSPDPGGNEKLFF.

CDR3: CASSFSNIPETQYF. CDR3 sequence (DNA): TGTGCCAGCAGTTTCTCGAACATTCCAGAGACCCAGTACTTC. V usage is TRBV27 and J usage is TRBJ2-5; D is undetermined. The V and J ends lost 3 bases and 4 bases respectively, with 12 bases between them. The CDR3 spans 14 residues. Germline lookup yields CDR1 MNHEY and CDR2 SMNVEV (reference sequence).

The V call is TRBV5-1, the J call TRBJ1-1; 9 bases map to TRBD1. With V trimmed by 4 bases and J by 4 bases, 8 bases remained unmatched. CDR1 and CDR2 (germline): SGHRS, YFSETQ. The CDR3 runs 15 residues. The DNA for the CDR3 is TGCGCCAGCAGCCCGAGACGACAGGGGGGCACTGAAGCTTTCTTT. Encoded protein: CASSPRRQGGTEAFF.

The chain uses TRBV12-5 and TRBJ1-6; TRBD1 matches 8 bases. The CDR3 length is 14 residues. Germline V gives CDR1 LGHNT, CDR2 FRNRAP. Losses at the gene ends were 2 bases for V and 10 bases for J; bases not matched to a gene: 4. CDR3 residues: CASGLTGGLSPLHF. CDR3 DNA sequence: TGTGCTAGTGGTTTGACAGGGGGTCTATCACCCCTCCACTTT.

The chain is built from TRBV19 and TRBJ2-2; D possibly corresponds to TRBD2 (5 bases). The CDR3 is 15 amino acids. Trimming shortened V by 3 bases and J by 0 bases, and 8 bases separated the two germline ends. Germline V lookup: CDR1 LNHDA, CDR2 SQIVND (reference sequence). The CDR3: CASSIPSPNTGELFF. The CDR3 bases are TGTGCCAGTAGTATCCCTAGCCCGAACACCGGGGAGCTGTTTTTT. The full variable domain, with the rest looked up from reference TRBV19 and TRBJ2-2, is DGGITQSPKYLFRKEGQNVTLSCEQNLNHDAMYWYRQDPGQGLRLIYYSQIVNDFQKGDIAEGYSVSREKKESFPLTVTSAQKNPTAFYLCASSIPSPNTGELFFGEGSRLTVL.

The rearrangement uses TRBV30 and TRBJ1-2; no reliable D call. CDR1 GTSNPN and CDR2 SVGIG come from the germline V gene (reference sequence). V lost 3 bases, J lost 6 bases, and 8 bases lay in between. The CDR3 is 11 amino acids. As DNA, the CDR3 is TGTGCCTGGAGCGGTTCGGATGGCTACACCTTC. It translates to CAWSGSDGYTF.

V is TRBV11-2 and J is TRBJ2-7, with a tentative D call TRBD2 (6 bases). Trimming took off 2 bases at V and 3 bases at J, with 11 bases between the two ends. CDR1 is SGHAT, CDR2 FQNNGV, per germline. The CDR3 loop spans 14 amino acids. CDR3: CASSLNTEGYEQYF. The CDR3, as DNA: TGTGCCAGCAGCTTAAATACGGAGGGCTACGAGCAGTACTTC.

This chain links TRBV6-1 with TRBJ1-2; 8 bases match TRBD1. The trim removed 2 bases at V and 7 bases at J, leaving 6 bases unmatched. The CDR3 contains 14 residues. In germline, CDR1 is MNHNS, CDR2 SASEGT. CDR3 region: CASSENPGGAGYTF. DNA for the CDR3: TGTGCCAGCAGTGAAAACCCAGGGGGCGCTGGCTACACCTTC.

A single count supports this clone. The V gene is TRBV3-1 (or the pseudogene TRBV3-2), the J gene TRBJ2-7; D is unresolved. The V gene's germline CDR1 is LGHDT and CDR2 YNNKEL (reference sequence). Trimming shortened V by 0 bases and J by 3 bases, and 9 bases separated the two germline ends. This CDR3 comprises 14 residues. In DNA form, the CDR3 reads TGTGCCAGCAGCCAAGATGCCTCCGGCTACGAGCAGTACTTC. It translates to CASSQDASGYEQYF.

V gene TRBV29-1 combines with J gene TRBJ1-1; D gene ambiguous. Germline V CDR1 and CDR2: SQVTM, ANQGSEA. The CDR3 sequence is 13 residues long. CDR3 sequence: CRAGNTLNTEAFF. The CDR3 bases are TGCCGCGCGGGGAACACCCTGAACACTGAAGCTTTCTTT.